A single sample gave rise to the 20 T cell receptor beta chains below, sequenced in a study of cytomegalovirus exposure and HLA in healthy donors. Primers: 60 Vbeta forward and 13 Jbeta reverse. This table comes from immunoSEQ multiplex PCR, and its TCRdb copy is limited to in-frame clones, with some not included. The top ten clones hold around 2.8% of a sample with 200,000 to 250,000 clones, about three quarters of them seen once. The sequenced sample consisted of PBMCs. The receptors derive from a woman aged 55-69 years in good health and CMV-seropositive.

The V gene is TRBV2, the J gene TRBJ1-5; TRBD1 is a possible D gene (6 bases). The V end lost 6 bases, the J end lost 2 bases, and 14 bases lay between the germline ends. The CDR3 has 15 residues. CDR1 and CDR2 (germline): SNHLY, FYNNEI. The CDR3 protein is CASSSRGTGNQPQHF. The DNA of the CDR3 is TGTGCCAGCAGCTCCAGGGGCACTGGCAATCAGCCCCAGCATTTT.

The CDR3 region has the DNA TGCGCCAGCAGCACGGAGGGGGAGACCCAGTACTTC. Translating it yields CASSTEGETQYF. The rearrangement links TRBV5-1 to TRBJ2-5; a weak D match, TRBD2 (6 bases). The CDR3 covers 12 residues. Germline values: CDR1 SGHRS, CDR2 YFSETQ. Trimming removed 4 bases from V and 5 bases from J, with 9 bases in between.

The chain is built from TRBV7-3 and TRBJ2-2, with 8 bases identical to TRBD2. J gave up 0 bases and V 4 bases, and 4 bases lay outside the gene matches. Looked up from germline, CDR1 is SGHTA and CDR2 is FQGTGA. This CDR3 contains 16 residues. CDR3 region: CASSSAGGANTGELFF. The CDR3 DNA sequence: TGTGCCAGCAGCTCCGCGGGGGGCGCGAACACCGGGGAGCTGTTTTTT.

This clone has a handful of counts. The chain carries TRBV2 and TRBJ2-7; tentatively, D is TRBD1 (6 bases). The V end was cut by 4 bases, the J end by 6 bases, with 7 bases between. Germline V gene data show CDR1 as SNHLY and CDR2 as FYNNEI. The CDR3 length is 11 residues. CDR3 bases: TGTGCCAGCAGTGGGACAGCCGAGCAGTACTTC. Its translation is CASSGTAEQYF.

The rearrangement uses TRBV6-5 and TRBJ1-2, with 7 positions matching TRBD1. V trimming: 7 bases; J trimming: 7 bases; junction bases outside the gene matches: 9. Germline values: CDR1 MNHEY, CDR2 SVGAGI. The CDR3 loop spans 13 amino acids. This CDR3 reads CASTPTGAFGYTF. DNA for the CDR3: TGTGCCAGCACTCCAACAGGGGCGTTTGGCTACACCTTC.

The rearrangement links TRBV10-1 to TRBJ1-2; TRBD1 aligns across 8 bases. Losses at the gene ends were 5 bases for V and 7 bases for J; bases not matched to a gene: 6. The CDR3 contains 13 residues. CDR1 is WNHNN, CDR2 SYGVQD, per germline (reference sequence). This CDR3 is CASSSDRAIGYTF. The CDR3 region has the DNA TGCGCCAGCAGTTCGGACAGGGCGATTGGCTACACCTTC.

The V gene is TRBV7-5, the J gene TRBJ1-4; whether TRBD1, the table's D call, matches the DNA was not checked. TRBV7-5 is designated a pseudogene. CDR3 size: 15 residues. This chain's CDR3 is CVRSFGGQGNEKLFF. The CDR3 DNA sequence: TGTGTCAGAAGCTTCGGCGGACAGGGAAATGAAAAACTGTTTTTT.

The chain uses TRBV4-2 and TRBJ1-2, with TRBD1 identical over 8 bases. Germline loops: CDR1 LGHNA, CDR2 YNFKEQ. The CDR3 is 16 residues long. V was clipped by 1 base and J by 2 bases; unmatched bases: 6. The CDR3 region has the DNA TGTGCCAGCAGCCAAGGTACGACAGGGGCCAACTATGGCTACACCTTC. Translation: CASSQGTTGANYGYTF.

There are a few counts of this clone. The chain uses TRBV5-1 and TRBJ1-1, with unresolved D. V lost 0 bases and J 2 bases, leaving 14 bases between the germline ends. Germline CDR1 and CDR2: SGHRS and YFSETQ. The CDR3 is 16 amino acids. DNA for the CDR3: TGCGCCAGCAGCTTGGAAGGCTGGAGTTTAAACACTGAAGCTTTCTTT. This gives the protein CASSLEGWSLNTEAFF.

The CDR3 spells CASSQRTGEIEQYF. The CDR3 DNA sequence: TGTGCCAGTTCTCAGCGGACAGGTGAAATCGAGCAGTACTTC. V is TRBV19 and J is TRBJ2-7; TRBD1 aligns across 7 bases. The length of the CDR3 is 14 residues. V was pared by 8 bases and J by 6 bases, with 13 bases of the junction left unmatched. Germline CDR1 reads LNHDA; CDR2 reads SQIVND (reference sequence).

V and J are TRBV2 and TRBJ2-5, with TRBD2 identical over 13 bases. The CDR3 spans 16 residues. CDR1 is SNHLY, CDR2 FYNNEI, per germline. V shed 5 bases, J shed 4 bases, and the junction held 7 bases outside the gene matches. The CDR3 DNA reads as TGTGCCAGCAGTAGAGACGGACTAGCGGGAGCAGAGACCCAGTACTTC. It encodes CASSRDGLAGAETQYF.

This clone occurred once. The V gene is TRBV10-3, the J gene TRBJ2-2; tentative D call: TRBD1 (6 bases). V was pared by 10 bases and J by 4 bases, with 16 bases between. Germline V gene data show CDR1 as ENHRY and CDR2 as SYGVKD. The CDR3 is 14 amino acids. This chain's CDR3 is CATGQRETTGELFF. In nucleotides, the CDR3 is TGTGCCACGGGACAAAGGGAGACCACCGGGGAGCTGTTTTTT.

The genes are TRBV27 and TRBJ1-6; TRBD1 matches at 11 bases. The CDR3 sequence is 16 residues long. Trimming removed 5 bases from V and 2 bases from J; junction bases left unmatched: 2. Germline values: CDR1 MNHEY, CDR2 SMNVEV (reference sequence). The CDR3 protein is CASSPGQGAYNSPLHF. DNA for the CDR3: TGTGCCAGCAGTCCGGGACAGGGGGCCTATAATTCACCCCTCCACTTT.

The chain is built from TRBV5-1 and TRBJ2-5; 8 bases are a match to TRBD1. The germline CDR1 and CDR2 sequences are SGHRS and YFSETQ. The CDR3 has 16 amino acids. V gave up 0 bases and J gave up 1 base; unmatched junction bases: 5. DNA of the CDR3: TGCGCCAGCAGCTTGGGACAGGGGCCCTCCCAAGAGACCCAGTACTTC. This gives the protein CASSLGQGPSQETQYF.

This clone has only one observation. The chain joins TRBV6-1 to TRBJ1-2, with 10 nucleotides matching TRBD1. CDR1 is MNHNS, CDR2 SASEGT, per germline. CDR3 length equals 15 residues. The junction had 2 bases not matched to a gene; V was cut back by 0 bases and J by 4 bases. This CDR3 is CASSEAGTGAYGYTF. For the CDR3, the DNA is TGTGCCAGCAGTGAAGCAGGGACAGGGGCCTATGGCTACACCTTC.

The gene calls are TRBV11-2 and TRBJ2-7, with a tentative D call TRBD2 (5 bases). V was trimmed by 11 bases and J by 3 bases, leaving 14 bases between them. Germline CDR1 SGHAT, CDR2 FQNNGV. This CDR3 contains 12 residues. The CDR3 bases are TGTGCCTCCCAAAGGGCGGGCTACGAGCAGTACTTC. Protein product: CASQRAGYEQYF. The full variable domain, with the rest looked up from reference TRBV11-2 and TRBJ2-7, is EAGVAQSPRYKIIEKRQSVAFWCNPISGHATLYWYQQILGQGPKLLIQFQNNGVVDDSQLPKDRFSAERLKGVDSTLKIQPAKLEDSAVYLCASQRAGYEQYFGPGTRLTVT.

The gene calls are TRBV6-5 and TRBJ1-2, with 9 positions matching TRBD1. The CDR3 contains 15 residues. Unmatched junction bases numbered 11, after V lost 4 bases and J lost 8 bases. The germline CDR1 and CDR2 sequences are MNHEY and SVGAGI. The CDR3 sequence is CASSSPRGQGEGYTF. For the CDR3, the DNA is TGTGCCAGCAGTTCCCCCCGGGGACAGGGAGAGGGCTACACCTTC.

The J gene is TRBJ1-2, the V gene TRBV7-2; D gene uncertain. This CDR3 is 17 amino acids long. Per the germline V gene, CDR1 is SGHTA and CDR2 is FQGNSA. Trimming shortened V by 0 bases and J by 6 bases, and 20 bases separated the two germline ends. This CDR3 reads CASSLAFRAAEVNGYTF. The CDR3 DNA follows: TGTGCCAGCAGCTTAGCATTCCGGGCAGCGGAGGTGAATGGCTACACCTTC.

The CDR3: CASSLAPQGAFGNQPQHF. The DNA of the CDR3 is TGTGCCAGCAGCTTGGCCCCCCAGGGGGCGTTCGGCAATCAGCCCCAGCATTTT. This sequence joins TRBV5-5 and TRBJ1-5; TRBD1 agrees at 8 bases. CDR1 is SGHKS, CDR2 YYEKEE, per germline (reference sequence). The CDR3 is 18 amino acids. Losses at the gene ends were 0 bases for V and 2 bases for J; bases not matched to a gene: 10.

V and J are TRBV30 and TRBJ2-1; TRBD2 aligns across 12 bases. The CDR3 spans 13 residues. V lost 5 bases to trimming and J lost 9 bases; unmatched junction nucleotides: 5. CDR1 is GTSNPN and CDR2 is SVGIG in the germline V gene (reference sequence). CDR3 nucleotides: TGTGCCTGGGGGCTAGCGGGAGGGGTTGAGCAGTTCTTC. Its protein product is CAWGLAGGVEQFF.